The entry below describes one T cell receptor (beta chain). As yet, its antigen is unknown. TCRdb's table, derived via immunoSEQ multiplex PCR, lists solely in-frame clones and lacks some. This table has more than 150,000 clones, around three quarters appearing once. This specimen comes from a study of cytotoxic CD8 clonotypes in ibrutinib-treated CLL. Study at large: Patient counts were about 12 relapsed/refractory, roughly 15 treatment-naive and 17 to 18 IGHV unmutated.

General study findings and limits: The study found clonality rose at ibrutinib response, then fell toward baseline at progression.

CDR1 SGHTA and CDR2 FQGNSA come from the germline V gene. The V segment lost 5 bases and the J segment 1 base; nucleotides outside the gene matches: 9. The CDR3 is 17 amino acids. The TCR beta libraries used approximately 2 micrograms of genomic DNA that came from cryopreserved PBMCs. This specimen was PBMCs, taken after 24 months of ibrutinib treatment. The rearrangement joins TRBV7-2 to TRBJ2-3; 10 nucleotides align to TRBD2. This clonotype was obtained from a human donor with chronic lymphocytic leukemia. The CDR3 here is CASSPGLGTSGTDTQYF. The CDR3 region has the DNA TGTGCCAGCAGCCCAGGGCTTGGGACTAGCGGCACAGATACGCAGTATTTT.